The entry below describes one TCR beta chain. Its antigen is currently unknown. The data stem from a study of cytotoxic CD8 clonotypes in ibrutinib-treated CLL. Whole-study context: The subjects consisted of about eleven relapsed/refractory and 15 treatment-naive individuals, with around 17 IGHV unmutated. Overall study results and limits: Sustained-remission patients were sampled at one set of times and progressing patients at different ones. Baseline clonality was higher than in age-matched healthy donors and moved in step with circulating CD8+ T-cell counts.

Sequencing used immunoSEQ multiplex PCR; TCRdb keeps in-frame clones, though not all of them. The sample holds around 160,000 clones, about four fifths seen once. Germline CDR1 reads SGHDT; CDR2 reads YYEEEE. There are 13 residues in the CDR3. The V end was cut by 3 bases, the J end by 5 bases, with 8 bases between. The V gene is TRBV5-6, the J gene TRBJ1-4; no clear D gene. This TCR was recovered from a human donor with chronic lymphocytic leukemia. The material sequenced was PBMCs, taken after 12 months of ibrutinib treatment. The CDR3 protein is CASSSDLNEKLFF. The CDR3 DNA is TGTGCCAGCAGCTCAGACCTCAATGAAAAACTGTTTTTT.